The clone carrying this T cell receptor (beta chain) came up a few times. Described treatment: approximately 18 received Ad26.COV2.S at low or high dose, single or two shots; about 5 received placebo; per-sample allocation not given. On day 63 after the first injection, vaccine and placebo recipients gave samples. The protocol was immunoSEQ multiplex PCR, while the TCRdb copy is restricted to in-frame clones and leaves out a portion. The data show roughly 680,000 clones, about 90% seen once. This entry belongs to a study of Ad26.COV2.S vaccination and SARS-CoV-2 variants. Unmatched junction bases numbered 9, after V lost 5 bases and J lost 3 bases. The CDR3 consists of 15 residues. Looked up from germline, CDR1 is PRHDT and CDR2 is FYEKMQ (reference sequence).

The gene calls are TRBV13 and TRBJ2-7; 8 bases fit TRBD1. The input for sequencing was peripheral blood, taken in a trial of Ad26.COV2.S vaccine versus placebo. The sequence derives from a person aged 18 to 59 who received the Ad26.COV2.S COVID-19 vaccine or a placebo. This chain's CDR3 is CASSLRQGPIYEQYF. As DNA, the CDR3 is TGTGCCAGCAGCCTCAGACAGGGGCCCATCTACGAGCAGTACTTC.